In its sample, the clone carrying this T cell receptor (beta chain) was seen once. This record belongs to a study of blood T cell repertoires in COVID-19. The V end lost 4 bases, the J end lost 3 bases, and 7 bases lay between the germline ends. Germline loops: CDR1 SGHTA, CDR2 FQGNSA. The CDR3 spans 13 residues. Produced via immunoSEQ multiplex PCR; TCRdb's table is partial and in-frame only. The sample holds hundreds of thousands of clones; about 85% are singletons and the top ten take 10% to 15%. The rearrangement joins TRBV7-2 to TRBJ1-5; the D gene is possibly TRBD1 (6 bases). The TCR was taken from a human donor in a cohort sampled during active COVID-19. Input material: peripheral blood. The CDR3 sequence is CASSWDTNQPQHF. The CDR3 DNA reads as TGTGCCAGCAGCTGGGACACCAATCAGCCCCAGCATTTT.